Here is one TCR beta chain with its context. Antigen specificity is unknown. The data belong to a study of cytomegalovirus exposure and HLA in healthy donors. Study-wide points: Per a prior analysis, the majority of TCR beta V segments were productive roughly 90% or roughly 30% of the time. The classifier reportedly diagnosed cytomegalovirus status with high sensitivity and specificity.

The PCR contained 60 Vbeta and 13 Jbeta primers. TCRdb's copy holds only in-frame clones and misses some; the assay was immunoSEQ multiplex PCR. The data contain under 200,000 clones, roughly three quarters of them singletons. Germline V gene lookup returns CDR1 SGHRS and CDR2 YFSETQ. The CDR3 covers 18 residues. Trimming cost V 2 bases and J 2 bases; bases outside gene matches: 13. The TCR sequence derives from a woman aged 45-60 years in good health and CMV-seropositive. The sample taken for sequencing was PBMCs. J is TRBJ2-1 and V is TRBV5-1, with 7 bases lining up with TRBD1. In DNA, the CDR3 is TGCGCCAGCAGCTTTGTTAGATCTCGACAGGGCCCCTACAATGAGCAGTTCTTC. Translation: CASSFVRSRQGPYNEQFF.